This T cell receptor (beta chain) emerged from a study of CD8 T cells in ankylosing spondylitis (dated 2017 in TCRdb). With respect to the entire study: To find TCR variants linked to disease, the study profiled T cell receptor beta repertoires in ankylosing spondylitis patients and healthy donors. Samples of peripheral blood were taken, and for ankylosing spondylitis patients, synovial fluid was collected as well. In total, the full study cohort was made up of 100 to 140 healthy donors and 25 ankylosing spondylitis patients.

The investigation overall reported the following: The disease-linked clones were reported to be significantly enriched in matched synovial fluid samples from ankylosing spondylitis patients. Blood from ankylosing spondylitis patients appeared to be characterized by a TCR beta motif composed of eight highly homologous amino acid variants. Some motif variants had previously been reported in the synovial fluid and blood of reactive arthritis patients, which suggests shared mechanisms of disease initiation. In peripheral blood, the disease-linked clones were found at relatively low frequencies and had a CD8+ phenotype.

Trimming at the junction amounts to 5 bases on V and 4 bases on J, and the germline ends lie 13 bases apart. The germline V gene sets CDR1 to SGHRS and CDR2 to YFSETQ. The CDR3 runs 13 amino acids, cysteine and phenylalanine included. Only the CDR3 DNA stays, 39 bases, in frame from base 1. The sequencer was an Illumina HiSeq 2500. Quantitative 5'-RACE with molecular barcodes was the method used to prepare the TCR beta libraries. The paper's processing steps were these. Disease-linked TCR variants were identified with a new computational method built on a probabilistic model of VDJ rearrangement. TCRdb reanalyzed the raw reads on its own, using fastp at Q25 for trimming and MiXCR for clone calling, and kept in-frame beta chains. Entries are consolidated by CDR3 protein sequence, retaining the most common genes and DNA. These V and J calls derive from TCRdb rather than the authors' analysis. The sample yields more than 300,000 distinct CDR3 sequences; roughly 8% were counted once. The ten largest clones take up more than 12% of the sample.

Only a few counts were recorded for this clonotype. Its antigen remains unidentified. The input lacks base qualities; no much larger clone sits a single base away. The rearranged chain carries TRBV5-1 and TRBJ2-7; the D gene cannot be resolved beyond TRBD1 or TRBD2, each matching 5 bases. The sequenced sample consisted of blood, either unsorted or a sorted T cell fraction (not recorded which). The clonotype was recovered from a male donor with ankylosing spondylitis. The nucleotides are TGCGCCAGCAGTAGTGGGGGAAGGTACGAGCAGTACTTC. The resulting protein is CASSSGGRYEQYF.